A selection of T cell receptor beta chains follows, all from one sample in a study of T cell repertoires in cytomegalovirus infection. One entry per CDR3 protein results from TCRdb running MiXCR on the reads. The sample lists approximately 910,000 distinct CDR3 sequences, under 40% occurring once. The antigens these receptors bind are not known. Sequenced material: cultured CD8+ T cells from PBMCs, taken from culture after CMV antigen stimulation. Receptors originate from a human donor in good health (CMV status not recorded). Some clones in this sample may be carry-over from other donors' samples. Both conserved end residues are part of each CDR3. D genes are given only for firm matches. Clone size is given for some rows only: seen once, a few or many times, or a class if the clone is expanded.

clone size,J gene,V gene,D gene,CDR3 DNA,CDR3 protein
NA,TRBJ2-3,TRBV12-3/TRBV12-4,NA,TGTGCCAGCAGTTTTTCATCTCACACAGATACGCAGTATTTT,CASSFSSHTDTQYF
NA,TRBJ2-5,TRBV27,NA,TGTGCCAGCAGTTTGTGGTTGGGCCAAGAGACCCAGTACTTC,CASSLWLGQETQYF
few,TRBJ2-1,TRBV2,NA,TGTGCCAGCACCAGACAGGCCGAGCAGTTCTTC,CASTRQAEQFF
NA,TRBJ2-1,TRBV12-3/TRBV12-4,NA,TGTGCCAGCAGCGGAGATAAGGCTCGCCCCAATGAGCAGTTCTTC,CASSGDKARPNEQFF
few,TRBJ1-1,TRBV3-1,NA,TGTGCCAGCAGCCAAGCAGGACAGCTTCCGAACACTGAAGCTTTCTTT,CASSQAGQLPNTEAFF
many,TRBJ2-3,TRBV7-8,NA,TGTGCCACCAGCGTAGGGGCTAAGGAGCAGTATTTT,CATSVGAKEQYF
few,TRBJ1-1,TRBV4-1,NA,TGCGCCAGCAGCCAAGGATTTGAAGCTTTCTTT,CASSQGFEAFF
few,TRBJ1-1,TRBV19,NA,TGTGCCAGTAGTATACGGGGCCTAGGTGAGGAAGCTTTCTTT,CASSIRGLGEEAFF
NA,TRBJ2-3,TRBV7-7,NA,TGTGCTAGCAGCTTATCGTTTAATCAGGGCCTCGGGACAGATACGCAGTATTTT,CASSLSFNQGLGTDTQYF
NA,TRBJ1-1,TRBV5-6,NA,TGTGCCAGCAGCTTGGGCAGGGAAGACACTGAAGCTTTCTTT,CASSLGREDTEAFF
NA,TRBJ1-2,TRBV6-6,NA,TGTGCCAGCAGTTACTCTTCGAGTGGCTACACCTTC,CASSYSSSGYTF
NA,TRBJ1-1,TRBV7-9,NA,TGTGCCAGCAGCGGAACGCGGGCTGAAGCTTTCTTT,CASSGTRAEAFF
NA,TRBJ2-4,TRBV2,NA,TGTGCCAGCAGGGAGGTGGGGGCGGCCAAAAACATTCAGTCCTTC,CASREVGAAKNIQSF
many,TRBJ2-7,TRBV5-6,NA,TGTGCCAGCAGCTTGGAGGGGCCGCAGTACTTC,CASSLEGPQYF
few,TRBJ1-1,TRBV19,NA,TGTGCCAGTAGTATAATACAGGCACCTCGACACACTGAAGCTTTCTTT,CASSIIQAPRHTEAFF
many,TRBJ1-6,TRBV19,NA,TGTGCCAGTACCGACCGGCAAGCACCCGGGGTAAATTCACCCCTCCACTTT,CASTDRQAPGVNSPLHF
NA,TRBJ1-6,TRBV9,TRBD1,TGTGCCAGCAGCGTTACAGGGGGCGCTTATAATTCACCCCTCCACTTT,CASSVTGGAYNSPLHF
NA,TRBJ2-7,TRBV7-6,NA,TGTGCCAGCAGTTTGGCCCCTGGGGACGAGCAGTACTTC,CASSLAPGDEQYF